The T cell receptor beta chain under discussion was sequenced for a study of cytomegalovirus exposure and HLA in healthy donors. Per the germline V gene, CDR1 is MNHEY and CDR2 is SMNVEV (reference sequence). V was shortened by 6 bases and J by 7 bases, with 16 bases between the two germline ends. The CDR3 has 13 residues. Vbeta (60) and Jbeta (13) primers were used in the PCR. Here immunoSEQ multiplex PCR was the method, and the copy in TCRdb shows in-frame clones only, minus some. The data hold roughly 99,000 clones, with roughly three quarters observed a single time. The material sequenced was PBMCs. This chain uses TRBV27 with TRBJ2-7; D perhaps matches TRBD1 (8 bases). The clonotype was recovered from a woman aged 35 to 49 in good health and CMV-seronegative. The CDR3 protein is CASRLGGTGEQYF. CDR3 sequence (DNA): TGTGCCAGCAGGTTGGGGGGGACAGGTGAGCAGTACTTC.